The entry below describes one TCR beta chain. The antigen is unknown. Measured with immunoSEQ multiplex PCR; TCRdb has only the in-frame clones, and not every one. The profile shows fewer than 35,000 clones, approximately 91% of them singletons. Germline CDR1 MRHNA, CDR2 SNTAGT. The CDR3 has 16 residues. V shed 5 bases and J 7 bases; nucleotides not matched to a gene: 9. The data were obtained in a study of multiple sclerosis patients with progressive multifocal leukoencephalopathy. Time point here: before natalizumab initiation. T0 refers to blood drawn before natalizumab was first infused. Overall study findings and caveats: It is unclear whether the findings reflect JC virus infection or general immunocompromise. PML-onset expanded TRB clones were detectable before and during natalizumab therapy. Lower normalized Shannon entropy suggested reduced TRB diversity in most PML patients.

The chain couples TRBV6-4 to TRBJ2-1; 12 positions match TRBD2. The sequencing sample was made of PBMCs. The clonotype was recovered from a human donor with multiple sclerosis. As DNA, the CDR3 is TGTGCCAGCAGTTTGACTGCGACTAGCGGGAGAAATGAGCAGTTCTTC. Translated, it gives CASSLTATSGRNEQFF.